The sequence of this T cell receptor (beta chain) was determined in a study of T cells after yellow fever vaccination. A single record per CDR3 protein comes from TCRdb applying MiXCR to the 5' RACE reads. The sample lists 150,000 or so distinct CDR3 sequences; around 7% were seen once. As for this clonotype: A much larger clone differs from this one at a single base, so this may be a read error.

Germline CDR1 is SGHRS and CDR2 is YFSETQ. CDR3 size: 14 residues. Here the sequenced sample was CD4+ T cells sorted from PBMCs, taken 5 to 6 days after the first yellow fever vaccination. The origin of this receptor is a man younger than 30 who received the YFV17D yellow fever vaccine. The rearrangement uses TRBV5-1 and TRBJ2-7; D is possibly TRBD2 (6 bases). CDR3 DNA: TGCGCCGGCAGCTTCGGCAGGGCGGGAATCGAGCAGTACTTC. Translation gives CAGSFGRAGIEQYF.